Included here is one T cell receptor (beta chain) sequence, with context. TCRdb redid the calling of the 5' RACE reads with MiXCR, one entry per CDR3 protein. The sample yields over 500,000 distinct CDR3 sequences, less than 25% seen once. Deletions cut 7 bases from V and 5 bases from J, with 15 bases between. Germline loops: CDR1 DFQATT, CDR2 SNEGSKA (reference sequence). The CDR3 runs 13 residues. This entry is derived from a study of identical twins. The same data also went into a second study, on T cells expressing NK-cell markers.

The clonotype was recovered from a woman aged 18-29 years in good health. Sample: CD4+ T cells sorted from blood. The chain recombines TRBV20-1 with TRBJ2-4; D is perhaps TRBD1 (6 bases). CDR3 coding DNA: TGCAGTGGAAATAGGGCAGGGGAAAACATTCAGTACTTC. Amino acid sequence: CSGNRAGENIQYF.